These 30 T cell receptor beta chains were sequenced from one sample in a study of blood T cell repertoires in COVID-19. Clones were sequenced by immunoSEQ multiplex PCR, and TCRdb holds only the in-frame ones, with some missing. The table shows a few hundred thousand clones, with 70% to 90% occurring only once. The sample was PBMCs or T cells enriched from blood (not recorded which). Source of these receptors: a woman aged 45-65 years who had been exposed to COVID-19.

The rearrangement joins TRBV28 to TRBJ1-1; 7 bases are a match to TRBD1. The CDR3 sequence is 15 residues long. V was pared by 3 bases and J by 8 bases, with 12 bases of the junction left unmatched. The germline V gene encodes CDR1 MDHEN and CDR2 SYDVKM. CDR3 region: CASSFQSGGFSEAFF. The CDR3 DNA reads TGTGCCAGCAGTTTTCAATCAGGGGGTTTTTCGGAAGCTTTCTTT. The entire variable domain, with the rest obtained from reference TRBV28 and TRBJ1-1, is as follows: DVKVTQSSRYLVKRTGEKVFLECVQDMDHENMFWYRQDPGLGLRLIYFSYDVKMKEKGDIPEGYSVSREKKERFSLILESASTNQTSMYLCASSFQSGGFSEAFFGQGTRLTVV.

The V and J genes are TRBV2 and TRBJ2-7; TRBD1 agrees at 10 bases. The CDR3 totals 15 residues. J lost 3 bases, V lost 5 bases, and 7 bases had no gene match. Germline lookup yields CDR1 SNHLY and CDR2 FYNNEI. CDR3 in DNA: TGTGCCAGCAGTCTCCTTGGGGACAGGGGCTACGAGCAGTACTTC. This sequence encodes CASSLLGDRGYEQYF.

The V call is TRBV7-2, the J call TRBJ2-7, with TRBD1 as a possible D gene (6 bases). CDR1 SGHTA and CDR2 FQGNSA come from the germline V gene. The CDR3 runs 14 residues. With 7 bases removed from V and 3 bases from J, the gap between germline ends came to 16 bases. Written as DNA, the CDR3 is TGTGCCAGCACCCAACAGGGTAAAGACTACGAGCAGTACTTC. Encoded protein: CASTQQGKDYEQYF.

This clone has a count of ten or more. Other DNA sequences from this sample encode an identical CDR3 as well. This sequence joins TRBV11-3 and TRBJ2-3, with 10 bases matching TRBD2. The germline V gene encodes CDR1 SGHNT and CDR2 YENEEA. J gave up 1 base and V 5 bases, and 3 bases lay outside the gene matches. The CDR3 extends over 15 amino acids. The CDR3 sequence: CASSPGTSGTDTQYF. The CDR3 DNA reads as TGTGCCAGCAGCCCGGGGACTAGCGGCACAGATACGCAGTATTTT.

V and J are TRBV19 and TRBJ2-5, with TRBD1 identical over 12 bases. The V gene's germline CDR1 is LNHDA and CDR2 SQIVND (reference sequence). The CDR3 has 17 residues. V lost 3 bases and J lost 7; bases outside the gene matches: 12. The CDR3 loop reads CASSMHTGTGGDLTQYF. The CDR3 DNA follows: TGTGCCAGTAGTATGCACACCGGGACAGGGGGCGACTTGACCCAGTACTTC.

The chain has TRBV4-1 and TRBJ2-3, with a weak D call TRBD2 (7 bases). Trimming removed 0 bases at V and 5 bases at J, with 18 bases between. The germline V gene has CDR1 MGHRA and CDR2 YSYEKL. The CDR3 loop spans 17 amino acids. The CDR3 bases are TGCGCCAGCAGCCAAGAAGAATGGGGGGGGCGGGTAGATACGCAGTATTTT. It is translated as CASSQEEWGGRVDTQYF.

This chain connects TRBV11-2 to TRBJ2-1; no definite D call. The CDR3 has 15 residues. Germline V gene sequence: CDR1 SGHAT, CDR2 FQNNGV. The V gene lost 6 bases and the J gene lost 10 bases, with 22 bases spanning the gap. The CDR3 here is CASSNPAVERVEQFF. The DNA of the CDR3 is TGTGCCAGCAGTAACCCCGCAGTAGAACGGGTAGAGCAGTTCTTC.

This clone occurred once. The chain carries TRBV27 and TRBJ1-3; the D gene is possibly TRBD1 (5 bases). V gave up 5 bases and J gave up 4 bases, with 15 bases separating them. From germline, CDR1 is MNHEY and CDR2 SMNVEV (reference sequence). CDR3 size: 15 residues. CDR3 residues: CASSRYWGVGNTIYF. The DNA of the CDR3 is TGTGCCAGCAGTCGTTACTGGGGGGTCGGAAACACCATATATTTT.

The chain uses TRBV6-1 and TRBJ2-7; D is possibly TRBD2 (6 bases). Germline V gene lookup returns CDR1 MNHNS and CDR2 SASEGT. V was clipped by 2 bases and J by 1 base, with 12 bases between them. The CDR3 covers 15 residues. The CDR3 DNA reads TGTGCCAGCAGTGAATTCGGGGGTTTGTCCTACGAGCAGTACTTC. Its protein product is CASSEFGGLSYEQYF.

The CDR3 DNA reads TGTGCCAGCATTAGCGGGGGCACAGATACGCAGTATTTT. Protein product: CASISGGTDTQYF. V and J are TRBV6-6 and TRBJ2-3, with 8 positions matching TRBD2. This CDR3 region has 13 residues. CDR1 and CDR2 (germline): MNHNY, SVGAGI (reference sequence). V lost 7 bases to trimming and J lost 1 base; unmatched junction nucleotides: 1.

The genes are TRBV19 and TRBJ2-3, with 11 bases aligning to TRBD2. V trimming: 3 bases; J trimming: 1 base; junction bases outside the gene matches: 0. The V gene's germline CDR1 is LNHDA and CDR2 SQIVND (reference sequence). This CDR3 is 15 amino acids long. CDR3 sequence reads: CASSISGGGTDTQYF. The CDR3 DNA follows: TGTGCCAGTAGTATTAGCGGGGGGGGCACAGATACGCAGTATTTT.

The chain uses TRBV5-4 and TRBJ1-1, with 8 bases matching TRBD1. The CDR3 is 16 residues long. V lost 3 bases and J lost 1; bases outside the gene matches: 8. Germline CDR1 reads SGHNT; CDR2 reads YYREEE (reference sequence). Written as DNA, the CDR3 is TGTGCCAGCAGCTACGGGACAGGTGGACGGAACACTGAAGCTTTCTTT. As protein: CASSYGTGGRNTEAFF.

The rearrangement joins TRBV7-9 to TRBJ2-7, with TRBD1 as a possible D gene (6 bases). This CDR3 spans 15 amino acids. Germline V CDR1 and CDR2: SEHNR, FQNEAQ (reference sequence). The V gene lost 1 base and the J gene lost 2 bases, with 12 bases spanning the gap. The CDR3 protein is CASSLERGSTYEQYF. DNA of the CDR3: TGTGCCAGCAGCTTAGAAAGGGGGTCCACCTACGAGCAGTACTTC.

This rearrangement joins TRBV19 to TRBJ1-5; D perhaps matches TRBD1 (5 bases). CDR3 size: 15 residues. Per the germline V gene, CDR1 is LNHDA and CDR2 is SQIVND (reference sequence). Trimming shortened V by 1 base and J by 2 bases, and 9 bases separated the two germline ends. Here the CDR3 DNA reads TGTGCCAGTAGTATAGGGAGGGGCGGCAATCAGCCCCAGCATTTT. Protein: CASSIGRGGNQPQHF.

The chain carries TRBV28 and TRBJ1-2; possibly TRBD1 for D (6 bases). In germline, CDR1 is MDHEN, CDR2 SYDVKM. V shed 7 bases and J shed 5 bases, with 14 bases lying between them. This CDR3 has 13 amino acids. In DNA, the CDR3 is TGTGCCAGCACCACGGACAGCGCTTATGGCTACACCTTC. As protein: CASTTDSAYGYTF.

The chain has TRBV11-2 and TRBJ2-3; 11 bases are a match to TRBD2. V was pared by 0 bases and J by 9 bases, with 5 bases of the junction left unmatched. Germline CDR1 SGHAT, CDR2 FQNNGV. This CDR3 region has 15 residues. CDR3 loop: CASSLELAGVETQYF. CDR3 nucleotides: TGTGCCAGCAGCTTAGAACTAGCGGGAGTGGAGACGCAGTATTTT.

This chain connects TRBV5-5 to TRBJ1-1; the D is unclear. In germline, CDR1 is SGHKS, CDR2 YYEKEE (reference sequence). The germline V and J ends were trimmed by 0 bases and 3 bases, with 6 bases remaining between them. The CDR3 runs to 13 residues. The CDR3 DNA is TGTGCCAGCAGCTTGGGCGGGGACACTGAAGCTTTCTTT. It yields the protein CASSLGGDTEAFF.

V gene TRBV10-3 combines with J gene TRBJ2-3, with TRBD2 matching 13 bases. This CDR3 has 15 residues. V was clipped by 5 bases and J by 6 bases; unmatched bases: 5. CDR1 is ENHRY, CDR2 SYGVKD, per germline. The CDR3 reads CAISTGTSGEDTQYF. The CDR3, as DNA: TGTGCCATCAGTACCGGGACTAGCGGGGAGGATACGCAGTATTTT.

The genes are TRBV7-2 and TRBJ1-2; weak D call: TRBD1 (6 bases). CDR1 is SGHTA and CDR2 is FQGNSA in the germline V gene. The CDR3 is 15 amino acids. V lost 4 bases and J 0 bases, leaving 12 bases between the germline ends. CDR3 bases: TGTGCCAGCAGCTCGCGACAGGAATCTAACTATGGCTACACCTTC. Translation gives CASSSRQESNYGYTF.

The rearrangement joins TRBV29-1 to TRBJ1-4; no clear D gene. V was cut by 7 bases and J by 6 bases, with 15 bases left in between. CDR1 SQVTM and CDR2 ANQGSEA come from the germline V gene. The CDR3 is 13 residues long. The CDR3 DNA follows: TGCAGCGGATCCGGACTTGGGGATGAAAAACTGTTTTTT. The encoded protein is CSGSGLGDEKLFF.

The CDR3 sequence: CASSIPRDRGLEKLFF. The CDR3 DNA reads as TGTGCCAGTAGTATACCACGGGACAGGGGGCTTGAAAAACTGTTTTTT. This rearrangement joins TRBV19 to TRBJ1-4; 12 nucleotides align to TRBD1. Looked up from germline, CDR1 is LNHDA and CDR2 is SQIVND (reference sequence). With V trimmed by 2 bases and J by 7 bases, 5 bases remained unmatched. There are 16 residues in the CDR3.

The chain employs TRBV3-1 (or the pseudogene TRBV3-2) and TRBJ1-2; D is undetermined. In germline, CDR1 is LGHDT, CDR2 YNNKEL (reference sequence). V shed 5 bases and J shed 2 bases, with 18 bases lying between them. The CDR3 covers 16 residues. CDR3 nucleotide sequence: TGTGCCAGCAGCTTCAGGAGAGGGTTCGCGAACTATGGCTACACCTTC. Translating it yields CASSFRRGFANYGYTF.

This chain connects TRBV27 to TRBJ2-7, with 14 bases aligning to TRBD2. The CDR3 is 16 amino acids. Germline V gene data show CDR1 as MNHEY and CDR2 as SMNVEV (reference sequence). The V segment lost 2 bases and the J segment 5 bases; nucleotides outside the gene matches: 5. The CDR3 nucleotides are TGTGCCAGCAGTTTAAGGAGGACTAGCGGGGGGAACGAGCAGTACTTC. This gives the protein CASSLRRTSGGNEQYF.

The chain links TRBV5-1 to TRBJ1-2, with D perhaps TRBD1 (6 bases). The V and J ends lost 6 bases and 8 bases respectively, with 29 bases between them. The germline V gene has CDR1 SGHRS and CDR2 YFSETQ. There are 17 residues in the CDR3. CDR3 nucleotides: TGCGCCAGCACCCCCGGTGTTTTCCAGCGGGGGCTTCGGGGCTACACCTTC. It is translated as CASTPGVFQRGLRGYTF.

The V gene is TRBV7-2, the J gene TRBJ2-3, with 10 bases aligning to TRBD2. Trimming removed 5 bases from V and 4 bases from J; junction bases left unmatched: 9. This CDR3 region has 16 residues. Germline V lookup: CDR1 SGHTA, CDR2 FQGNSA. CDR3 in DNA: TGTGCCAGCAGCCCGCCTAGCGGGGGTCAATCAGATACGCAGTATTTT. This codes for CASSPPSGGQSDTQYF.

The J gene is TRBJ2-2, the V gene TRBV7-8; D not resolved. Trimming removed 4 bases from V and 5 bases from J, with 5 bases in between. Germline V lookup: CDR1 SGHVS, CDR2 FQNEAQ. The CDR3 runs to 12 residues. CDR3 nucleotides: TGTGCCAGCAGCTCCGGGACCGGGGAGCTGTTTTTT. Its translation is CASSSGTGELFF.

The chain links TRBV29-1 to TRBJ2-7, with TRBD1 matching over 12 bases. V was clipped by 7 bases and J by 0 bases; unmatched bases: 22. Germline V gives CDR1 SQVTM, CDR2 ANQGSEA. The CDR3 is 20 amino acids. The CDR3 sequence is CSAIGAESGDRGPSSYEQYF. In nucleotides, the CDR3 is TGCAGCGCCATCGGGGCGGAGTCGGGGGACAGGGGGCCAAGCTCCTACGAGCAGTACTTC.

V is TRBV28 and J is TRBJ1-5; D is possibly TRBD1 (6 bases). Germline CDR1 MDHEN, CDR2 SYDVKM. The CDR3 contains 16 residues. V was shortened by 7 bases and J by 3 bases, with 19 bases between the two germline ends. The chain's CDR3 is CASKGGNEFNNQPQHF. The CDR3 DNA reads TGTGCCAGCAAAGGGGGAAATGAGTTTAACAATCAGCCCCAGCATTTT.

The V gene is TRBV10-3, the J gene TRBJ2-1; 7 bases map to TRBD1. There are 15 residues in the CDR3. CDR1 ENHRY and CDR2 SYGVKD come from the germline V gene. The ends lost 0 bases at V and 9 bases at J; junction bases unmatched: 8. The CDR3 DNA reads TGTGCCATCAGTGAGTCCGGGACAGCCGGAGGTGAGCAGTTCTTC. Its protein product is CAISESGTAGGEQFF.

The chain couples TRBV28 to TRBJ1-1; D ambiguous. Trimming shortened V by 6 bases and J by 0 bases, and 11 bases separated the two germline ends. The V gene's germline CDR1 is MDHEN and CDR2 SYDVKM. This CDR3 has 14 amino acids. CDR3 protein: CASSKINMNTEAFF. The CDR3 coding sequence is TGTGCCAGCAGCAAGATAAACATGAACACTGAAGCTTTCTTT.